One sample yielded the 23 T cell receptor beta chains listed below, sequenced in a study of cytomegalovirus exposure and HLA in healthy donors. PCR used 60 Vbeta primers and 13 Jbeta primers. This table comes from immunoSEQ multiplex PCR, and its TCRdb copy is limited to in-frame clones, with some not included. The profile shows under 250,000 clones, approximately 81% of them singletons. Material for sequencing was PBMCs. The receptors were sampled from a girl aged 2-9 years in good health and CMV-seronegative.

V is TRBV11-2 and J is TRBJ2-1; 11 bases match TRBD1. Germline trimming cut 1 base from V and 10 bases from J; bases unmatched to any gene: 6. This CDR3 spans 15 amino acids. Germline lookup yields CDR1 SGHAT and CDR2 FQNNGV. CDR3 protein: CASSLGGTGGNEQFF. CDR3 DNA: TGTGCCAGCAGCTTAGGGGGGACAGGGGGAAACGAGCAGTTCTTC.

The chain carries TRBV19 and TRBJ2-7; weak D call: TRBD2 (6 bases). The CDR3 is made up of 15 amino acids. The ends were cut back, 6 bases at V and 0 bases at J, with 15 bases in the middle. Germline CDR1 is LNHDA and CDR2 is SQIVND (reference sequence). The CDR3 reads CASSTRATSSYEQYF. CDR3 DNA sequence: TGTGCCAGTAGCACACGAGCGACTAGCTCCTACGAGCAGTACTTC. The full variable domain, completed using reference TRBV19 and TRBJ2-7, is DGGITQSPKYLFRKEGQNVTLSCEQNLNHDAMYWYRQDPGQGLRLIYYSQIVNDFQKGDIAEGYSVSREKKESFPLTVTSAQKNPTAFYLCASSTRATSSYEQYFGPGTRLTVT.

The chain combines TRBV18 with TRBJ1-2; D not certain. This CDR3 is 12 amino acids long. Germline CDR1 KGHSH, CDR2 LQKENI. V lost 3 bases to trimming and J lost 2 bases, with 4 bases between them. The CDR3 protein is CASSPANYGYTF. DNA of the CDR3: TGTGCCAGCTCACCGGCCAACTATGGCTACACCTTC.

The genes are TRBV29-1 and TRBJ1-2; the match to TRBD1 covers 10 bases. CDR1 and CDR2 (germline): SQVTM, ANQGSEA. The CDR3 runs 14 residues. With V trimmed by 5 bases and J by 4 bases, 7 bases remained unmatched. This chain's CDR3 is CSVRGQGGLYGYTF. The CDR3 coding sequence is TGCAGCGTTCGTGGACAGGGGGGACTCTATGGCTACACCTTC.

The chain carries TRBV27 and TRBJ2-5, with TRBD2 matching 10 bases. Trimming at V came to 5 bases and at J to 3 bases, leaving 6 bases not matched to a gene. The CDR3 sequence is 15 residues long. Germline CDR1 reads MNHEY; CDR2 reads SMNVEV (reference sequence). CDR3 sequence (DNA): TGTGCCAGCAGTCCTCGACTAGCGGGTAAAGAGACCCAGTACTTC. This codes for CASSPRLAGKETQYF.

This sequence joins TRBV11-2 and TRBJ1-6; a possible D gene is TRBD1 (5 bases). CDR1 is SGHAT and CDR2 is FQNNGV in the germline V gene. The germline V and J ends were trimmed by 5 bases and 7 bases, with 15 bases remaining between them. This CDR3 region has 15 residues. The CDR3 region has the DNA TGTGCCAGCAGCGAAGTAGGGGTTTTGAATTCACCCCTCCACTTT. As protein: CASSEVGVLNSPLHF.

CDR3 coding DNA: TGTGCCAGCAGCGGATCGGGACATGGAACCTACGAGCAGTACTTC. Amino acid sequence: CASSGSGHGTYEQYF. The rearrangement links TRBV6-5 to TRBJ2-7, with D possibly being TRBD1 (6 bases). The V gene's germline CDR1 is MNHEY and CDR2 SVGAGI. V gave up 6 bases and J gave up 2 bases, with 17 bases separating them. The CDR3 runs 15 residues.

The chain joins TRBV5-1 to TRBJ2-1, with TRBD2 identical over 11 bases. V was clipped by 5 bases and J by 1 base; unmatched bases: 8. This CDR3 is built from 17 residues. From germline, CDR1 is SGHRS and CDR2 YFSETQ. CDR3: CASRSLAGVLSYNEQFF. DNA of the CDR3: TGCGCCAGCAGGTCACTAGCGGGAGTTCTGTCCTACAATGAGCAGTTCTTC. The full variable domain, rest sourced from reference TRBV5-1 and TRBJ2-1, is KAGVTQTPRYLIKTRGQQVTLSCSPISGHRSVSWYQQTPGQGLQFLFEYFSETQRNKGNFPGRFSGRQFSNSRSEMNVSTLELGDSALYLCASRSLAGVLSYNEQFFGPGTRLTVL.

This clone appeared once. The V call is TRBV4-1, the J call TRBJ2-5; 9 bases fit TRBD1. The J call is uncertain, as TRBJ2-7 better fits the DNA end. CDR3 length: 16 residues. The germline V gene has CDR1 MGHRA and CDR2 YSYEKL. DNA of the CDR3: TGCGCCAGCAGCCAAGCCCGACAGGGGGAGTTCTACGAGCAGTACTTC. Its protein product is CASSQARQGEFYEQYF.

The J gene is TRBJ2-5, the V gene TRBV28; D gene ambiguous. The germline V gene encodes CDR1 MDHEN and CDR2 SYDVKM. The V gene lost 4 bases and the J gene lost 11 bases, with 17 bases spanning the gap. The CDR3 has 13 amino acids. The CDR3 sequence: CASSSSNKITQYF. For the CDR3, the DNA is TGTGCCAGCAGTTCCTCAAATAAGATCACTCAGTACTTC.

This sequence joins TRBV6-5 and TRBJ1-1; a possible D gene is TRBD1 (6 bases). The V end lost 6 bases, the J end lost 5 bases, and 16 bases lay between the germline ends. There are 14 residues in the CDR3. In germline, CDR1 is MNHEY, CDR2 SVGAGI. CDR3: CASRRQDKGTEAFF. The DNA for the CDR3 is TGTGCCAGCAGGCGACAGGATAAGGGGACTGAAGCTTTCTTT.

This clone was found a few times. The chain combines TRBV2 with TRBJ1-3; D remains unclear. The V and J ends lost 1 base and 0 bases respectively, with 10 bases between them. The germline V gene encodes CDR1 SNHLY and CDR2 FYNNEI. The CDR3 totals 16 residues. The CDR3 loop reads CASSEESVLSGNTIYF. The DNA of the CDR3 is TGTGCCAGCAGTGAAGAGTCAGTTCTCTCTGGAAACACCATATATTTT.

V usage is TRBV2 and J usage is TRBJ1-3; D gene uncertain. Germline CDR1 SNHLY, CDR2 FYNNEI. There are 15 residues in the CDR3. Trimming cost V 8 bases and J 0 bases, with 14 bases left between them. CDR3 amino acids: CASFGLRSSGNTIYF. Here the CDR3 DNA reads TGTGCCAGCTTTGGGCTCCGAAGCTCTGGAAACACCATATATTTT. Full variable domain (rest looked up from reference TRBV2 and TRBJ1-3): EPEVTQTPSHQVTQMGQEVILRCVPISNHLYFYWYRQILGQKVEFLVSFYNNEISEKSEIFDDQFSVERPDGSNFTLKIRSTKLEDSAMYFCASFGLRSSGNTIYFGEGSWLTVV.

V usage is TRBV5-6 and J usage is TRBJ2-2; 9 positions match TRBD1. The length of the CDR3 is 16 residues. Trimming cost V 4 bases and J 1 base; bases outside gene matches: 5. CDR1 is SGHDT, CDR2 YYEEEE, per germline. In DNA, the CDR3 is TGTGCCAGCAGCCCCTGGACAGGGGAGAACACCGGGGAGCTGTTTTTT. As protein: CASSPWTGENTGELFF. Based on the CDR3 plus reference TRBV5-6 and TRBJ2-2, the full variable domain is DAGVTQSPTHLIKTRGQQVTLRCSPKSGHDTVSWYQQALGQGPQFIFQYYEEEERQRGNFPDRFSGHQFPNYSSELNVNALLLGDSALYLCASSPWTGENTGELFFGEGSRLTVL.

This clone was picked up a small number of times. The genes are TRBV6-1 and TRBJ1-5, with 7 bases aligning to TRBD1. V gave up 0 bases and J gave up 0 bases; unmatched junction bases: 11. This CDR3 has 19 residues. Looked up from germline, CDR1 is MNHNS and CDR2 is SASEGT. This CDR3 is CASSEAGQGELYSNQPQHF. The CDR3 nucleotides are TGTGCCAGCAGTGAAGCGGGCCAGGGGGAACTATATAGCAATCAGCCCCAGCATTTT.

The chain combines TRBV4-2 with TRBJ2-5; D gene unclear. This CDR3 comprises 15 residues. Deletions cut 1 base from V and 0 bases from J, with 9 bases between. The germline V gene encodes CDR1 LGHNA and CDR2 YNFKEQ. CDR3 sequence reads: CASSQGLGYQETQYF. The CDR3 DNA sequence: TGTGCCAGCAGCCAAGGCCTAGGCTACCAAGAGACCCAGTACTTC.

The count of this clone is one. V is TRBV10-1 and J is TRBJ2-7, with D possibly TRBD1 on 6 matching bases. This CDR3 has 12 residues. Germline CDR1 reads WNHNN; CDR2 reads SYGVQD (reference sequence). Between the trimmed V and J ends, which lost 2 bases and 4 bases, there was a span of 6 bases. The CDR3: CASSEQGYEQYF. The CDR3 bases are TGCGCCAGCAGTGAGCAGGGGTACGAGCAGTACTTC.

The chain joins TRBV29-1 to TRBJ2-7; unclear D gene. V was pared by 6 bases and J by 3 bases, with 9 bases between. The CDR3 spans 11 residues. Germline V gene sequence: CDR1 SQVTM, CDR2 ANQGSEA. The CDR3: CSVAYNYEQYF. The DNA of the CDR3 is TGCAGCGTCGCATACAACTACGAGCAGTACTTC.

The rearrangement links TRBV20-1 to TRBJ1-2; weak D call: TRBD1 (6 bases). Trimming took 8 bases from V and 4 from J, leaving 11 bases between them. CDR3 size: 11 residues. The germline V gene encodes CDR1 DFQATT and CDR2 SNEGSKA (reference sequence). For the CDR3, the DNA is TGCAGTTCTGACAGGCTCTATGGCTACACCTTC. It encodes CSSDRLYGYTF.

The chain couples TRBV19 to TRBJ1-6, with TRBD1 matching 7 bases. This CDR3 contains 13 residues. The junction had 3 bases not matched to a gene; V was cut back by 3 bases and J by 10 bases. The V gene's germline CDR1 is LNHDA and CDR2 SQIVND (reference sequence). The CDR3, as DNA: TGTGCCAGTAGTATGGGACAGTGGTCACCCCTCCACTTT. Residues: CASSMGQWSPLHF. Full variable domain (rest looked up from reference TRBV19 and TRBJ1-6): DGGITQSPKYLFRKEGQNVTLSCEQNLNHDAMYWYRQDPGQGLRLIYYSQIVNDFQKGDIAEGYSVSREKKESFPLTVTSAQKNPTAFYLCASSMGQWSPLHFGNGTRLTVT.

The chain combines TRBV4-1 with TRBJ2-5; TRBD1 matches at 7 bases. Matching the DNA end better, TRBJ2-7 makes the J call doubtful. Germline V lookup: CDR1 MGHRA, CDR2 YSYEKL. CDR3 length: 15 amino acids. The CDR3 protein is CASSPPGQTQYEQYF. The CDR3 DNA is TGCGCCAGCAGCCCTCCGGGACAGACGCAATACGAGCAGTACTTC.

This clone was recorded only once. This sequence joins TRBV10-3 and TRBJ1-5; TRBD1 is a possible D gene (6 bases). Germline V CDR1 and CDR2: ENHRY, SYGVKD. This CDR3 has 14 amino acids. V gave up 1 base and J gave up 7 bases, with 11 bases separating them. The CDR3: CAISEYAGVQPQHF. DNA for the CDR3: TGTGCCATCAGTGAGTATGCAGGGGTGCAGCCCCAGCATTTT.

The rearrangement joins TRBV29-1 to TRBJ1-2, with D maybe TRBD1 (6 bases). The CDR3 covers 14 residues. V dropped 3 bases and J dropped 7 bases, with 18 bases sitting between them. Germline V gives CDR1 SQVTM, CDR2 ANQGSEA. In DNA, the CDR3 is TGCAGCGTTGATTGGCAGGGGAAAATGTTTGGCTACACCTTC. This translates into CSVDWQGKMFGYTF.